This TCR beta chain was observed in a study of blood T cell repertoires in COVID-19. Study in general: Samples representing acute and convalescent COVID-19 were sourced from the United States, Italy and Spain. Sources were T cells, B-cell-depleted T cells, or PBMCs; the material itself was cDNA or gDNA.

The authors' processing: How many nucleated cells were present was estimated from reference gene primer amplification. Sequencing was performed with immunoSEQ multiplex PCR; in TCRdb, only in-frame clones are kept and a portion is missing. V and J calls and clone size are as listed in that table; D and trimming were resolved from the DNA. In the table there are about 200,000 clones, 80% to 95% of which are singletons. V dropped 4 bases and J dropped 2 bases, with 14 bases sitting between them. Germline V gives CDR1 SGHNT, CDR2 YYREEE (reference sequence). The CDR3 consists of 15 residues. This TCR was sampled from a middle-aged man with acute or convalescent COVID-19. The specimen sequenced was peripheral blood. The chain couples TRBV5-4 to TRBJ2-3; possible D gene TRBD2, 6 bases. The CDR3 DNA follows: TGTGCCAGCAGCCCCGGAGGGGCGGACACAGATACGCAGTATTTT. Translation: CASSPGGADTDTQYF.